This TCR beta chain is from a study of blood T cell repertoires in COVID-19. Whole-study context: The origin of the acute and convalescent COVID-19 samples was the United States, Italy and Spain. The cDNA or gDNA used as material had been derived from T cells, B-cell-depleted T cells, or PBMCs.

This study enrolled people aged 18 to 89 from about 24 US geographic areas. Assignments of participants to cohorts depended upon their own reported clinical history. Per the germline V gene, CDR1 is MNHEY and CDR2 is SMNVEV (reference sequence). The CDR3 length is 13 residues. V dropped 1 base and J dropped 3 bases, with 6 bases sitting between them. Profiled with immunoSEQ multiplex PCR; TCRdb holds only in-frame clones, not every one. Of roughly 400,000 clones listed, 80% to 90% are singletons. This chain uses TRBV27 with TRBJ2-5; a weak D match, TRBD2 (6 bases). This receptor was taken from a young man who had recovered from COVID-19. Sequencing used PBMCs or T cells enriched from blood (not recorded which). CDR3 loop: CASSLLAEETQYF. CDR3 DNA: TGTGCCAGCAGTTTATTAGCGGAAGAGACCCAGTACTTC.